This TCR beta chain was recovered during a study of OX40 agonist ivuxolimab in advanced cancers. Study background: Ivuxolimab is an agonistic anti-OX40 (CD134) antibody, and patients were treated with it.

Trimming removed 0 bases from V and 13 bases from J; junction bases left unmatched: 2. CDR3 length: 12 residues. Germline CDR1 reads MNHNS; CDR2 reads SASEGT. Sequencing used immunoSEQ multiplex PCR; TCRdb keeps in-frame clones, though not all of them. The sample lists roughly 77,000 clones; approximately 90% were seen once. The chain joins TRBV6-1 to TRBJ1-5; 8 nucleotides match TRBD1. This TCR was sampled from an adult with an advanced solid tumor such as melanoma, head and neck, liver or kidney cancer. Source: CD4+ or CD8+ T cells sorted from blood, taken in a trial of the OX40 agonist ivuxolimab. Here the CDR3 DNA reads TGTGCCAGCAGTGAAGCAAGGGACAGGCAGCATTTT. Residues: CASSEARDRQHF.